Sequencing of this TCR beta chain was carried out in a study of cytomegalovirus exposure and HLA in healthy donors (dated by TCRdb to the late 2010s). For the study in its entirety: An earlier analysis of some 600 of the donors reported 276 Gb of sequence data and 117 million unique TCR beta sequences obtained from some 200 million T cells. About 5 DR-DQ haplotypes were handled as single units for association and clustering, since linkage in the cohort was strong. The study used immunosequencing to profile the T cell repertoires of approximately 650 subjects and linked those repertoires to cytomegalovirus serostatus. Along with the approximately 670-subject first cohort, a separate validation cohort of 120 different subjects was used. An earlier analysis of fewer than 750 of the donors used high-throughput TCR beta sequencing to judge whether each TCR beta V gene segment behaved as functional or pseudogenic. Rather than using new phenotypic data, the later analysis identified candidate immune exposures from TCR beta sequences and from how often those sequences occurred across donors. All discovery cohort repertoires had been generated on a single sequencing platform. A later genetic analysis took genome-wide SNP genotypes for about three fifths of the 666 donors and used that subset as a discovery cohort. Among 398 genotyped donors of the cohort, an average of roughly 240,000 unique TCR beta nucleotide sequences were sequenced per donor, roughly 18% of them non-productive. HLA typing included class I and class II loci at four-digit resolution. An early release that covered around 590 HLA-typed donors contained approximately 300 gigabases of sequencing data and tens of millions of unique TCR sequences. The study combined high-throughput TCR immunosequencing, statistical association of individual TCRs with disease status, and machine learning to predict cytomegalovirus infection status. Typing coverage varied by locus: 629-630 donors for A, B, C, DRB1 and DQB1; approximately 560 for DQA1; nearly 610 for DPA1; approximately 470 for DPB1. A later analysis re-analyzed previously published TCR beta repertoires from roughly 600 donors and added high-resolution HLA genotyping to study TCR occurrence patterns. Of the 300 to 400 genotyped donors, about 80% fell in the genetic ancestry cluster associated with self-reported Caucasian donors. The study aimed to test whether signatures of past pathogen exposure could be identified by cataloging public T cell receptors. Donor age, sex, ethnicity and CMV serostatus were collected together with the repertoire data. Study-wide findings and limitations: Because HLA typing was unavailable for some donors at each locus, only the typed subset was used in association tests. In an earlier analysis of approximately 600 of the donors, most TCR beta V segments were observed in productive rearrangements about 87% or about 30% of the time, broadly matching IMGT annotations. In a later analysis, around 15,000 TCR beta sequences were associated with specific HLA alleles at a false discovery rate of 0.05. Because the 87-base-pair reads could not distinguish some IMGT-functional V segments, including TRBV6-2 and TRBV6-3, those segments were excluded. The cohort was sequenced for TCR beta chains only, and without alpha or paired-chain data the features that could be detected were limited. In a later genetic analysis, fewer N-insertions in productive TCRs were reported among donors in an Asian-associated ancestry cluster than the roughly 700-donor mean. A later analysis found that TCR association rates varied across HLA loci, with DRB1 alleles showing the most associated TCRs and HLA-C alleles the fewest. Linkage disequilibrium might explain the correlated functional status among segregating V segments, but an unknown experimental factor could not be ruled out. Across donors, most TCR sequences were observed very rarely, whereas some public TCRs were present in many individuals. The classifier was reported to diagnose cytomegalovirus status with high specificity and sensitivity in both the original cohort and the validation cohort. Compared with equally common non-associated chains, HLA-associated TCR beta chains in a later analysis were more clonally expanded and had lower generation probabilities. A later analysis reported that several top co-occurrence clusters appeared linked to parvovirus B19, influenza, CMV and Epstein-Barr virus. The study gave a list of under 200 TCR beta chains associated with cytomegalovirus. Strong co-occurrence of HLA alleles, especially DR and DQ, made assigning TCR associations to individual alleles difficult. Immune exposure information for the cohort was limited to CMV serostatus. A further reported finding was that TCR beta sequences accurately predicted the HLA-A and HLA-B alleles for most subjects in the first cohort. A few of the identified cytomegalovirus-associated TCR beta chains were confirmed in vitro to be specific for cytomegalovirus antigens. V-gene and J-gene trimming of TCR beta chains was associated with a missense DCLRE1C variant in a later genetic analysis, and the association was replicated in an independent cohort. Seventeen rarely observed V segments, including chromosome 9 orphons, were excluded from the earlier analysis of some 590 of the donors because counts were too low. A group of highly shared sequence variants was considered likely to be a technical artifact of the sequencing pipeline. According to the authors, the approach could potentially be generalized to other disease states and immunological phenotypes. In a later analysis, most CMV-associated TCR beta chains were found to appear HLA-restricted, with HLA associations seemingly driven largely by CMV exposure. Presence/absence analyses assumed roughly uniform sequencing depth across donors, an assumption that may not hold.

Libraries were made using the immunoSEQ multiplex PCR assay. A mixture of 60 forward primers for TCR Vbeta segments and 13 reverse primers for TCR Jbeta segments was used in the multiplex PCR. Amplification of the CDR3 region of rearranged TCR beta genes was performed with a multiplex PCR assay on genomic DNA. The Illumina HiSeq System was used to sequence the amplified TCR beta libraries as 87-base-pair reads. On the study's bioinformatics: In a later analysis, 70 million to 95 million unique TCR beta chains were counted across the approximately 670 repertoires, and around 10 million of these chains were shared by at least two donors. Raw reads were error-corrected and collapsed into unique sequences with a nearest-neighbor algorithm that merged closely related sequences to remove PCR and sequencing errors. CDR3 sequences were aligned to IMGT reference sequences to assign V, D and J gene segments. For a sequence to be retained, a match of at least six nucleotides was required to both a V gene segment and a J gene segment. A rearrangement was called productive if the CDR3 had no stop codons and remained in frame with V and J, and every other rearrangement was called non-productive. CDR3 was defined by IMGT convention, running from the second conserved V-encoded cysteine to the conserved J-encoded phenylalanine. In an earlier analysis of more than 550 of the donors, sequences lacking an unambiguous match to a single V gene segment were excluded. In an earlier analysis of 587 of the donors, V segments were called functional above 56.7% productive rearrangements and were called segregating when the between-donor standard deviation exceeded 5%. A statistical classification framework was built to diagnose cytomegalovirus status from the catalog of TCR beta chain sequences. In a later analysis, V and J genes were assigned by comparing TCR nucleotide sequences against IMGT/GENE-DB human TR gene sequences. Using the TCRdist pipeline, a later analysis assigned CDR3 sequences along with most-parsimonious VDJ recombination scenarios. In a later analysis, each TCR beta chain was defined by its CDR3 amino acid sequence together with its V-gene family, and reads without a unique V-gene family were excluded. In a later analysis, 550 to 650 highly shared, low-generation-probability nucleotide sequences were removed to address suspected cross-contamination and a sequencing artifact. In a later analysis, a clonal expansion index for each public chain was calculated from normalized within-repertoire ranks of inferred template counts. In a later analysis, generation probabilities were computed with a VDJ recombination model fitted to out-of-frame rearrangements, and the resulting probabilities were checked against IGoR. A later analysis scored TCR-TCR, TCR-HLA and TCR-CMV co-occurrence with hypergeometric tests, applying a repertoire-size bias correction to TCR pairs. False discovery rates were estimated in a later analysis by permuting HLA or CMV assignments 20 times. In a later analysis, co-occurring TCRs were grouped using DBSCAN, and TCRdist sequence similarity was added for clustering within HLA-allele-positive subsets. Co-occurrence clustering excluded repertoires with fewer than 30,000 or more than 120,000 public chains, plus five with anomalous nucleotide sharing. Held by TCRdb, this immuneACCESS table contains in-frame sequences only and omits some clones. Under half of the omission traces to an unresolved V gene where checked; the cause of the rest is unknown. V, J and clone size are those of that table, while D and trimming were read from the DNA. This sample lists 150,000 to 200,000 clones; around 86% were detected once. The ten largest clones represent 6.5% of the sample.

In total, more than 500 healthy bone marrow donors made up the cohort. At the time of sampling, all cohort members were nominally healthy, though unrecorded immune exposures were likely present. The donor tested CMV seropositive, placing the donor among the 250 to 300 seropositive members of the cohort. Every donor gave a peripheral blood sample, and the peripheral blood mononuclear cells from that sample were used for TCR beta sequencing. Genomic DNA was extracted from the blood cell samples with the Qiagen DNeasy Blood Extraction Kit. A word on this clone: Which antigen it targets is not known. Base qualities are not provided; no much larger clone lies one nucleotide away.

The germline V gene yields ENHRY for CDR1 and SYGVKD for CDR2. V and J are trimmed by 7 bases and 1 base, and the gene matches miss 8 bases of the junction. The CDR3 runs 16 amino acids, cysteine and phenylalanine included. The read is trimmed to its CDR3 DNA, 48 bases read in frame from base 1. The receptor was isolated from a woman aged 45-59 years in good health and CMV-seropositive. Rearrangement joined TRBV10-3 to TRBJ2-2; the junction holds 8 bases that match TRBD2. Sample: PBMCs. The DNA sequence is TGTGCCATCAAAAACGGGAGGGCCATGAACACCGGGGAGCTGTTTTTT. This sequence encodes CAIKNGRAMNTGELFF.